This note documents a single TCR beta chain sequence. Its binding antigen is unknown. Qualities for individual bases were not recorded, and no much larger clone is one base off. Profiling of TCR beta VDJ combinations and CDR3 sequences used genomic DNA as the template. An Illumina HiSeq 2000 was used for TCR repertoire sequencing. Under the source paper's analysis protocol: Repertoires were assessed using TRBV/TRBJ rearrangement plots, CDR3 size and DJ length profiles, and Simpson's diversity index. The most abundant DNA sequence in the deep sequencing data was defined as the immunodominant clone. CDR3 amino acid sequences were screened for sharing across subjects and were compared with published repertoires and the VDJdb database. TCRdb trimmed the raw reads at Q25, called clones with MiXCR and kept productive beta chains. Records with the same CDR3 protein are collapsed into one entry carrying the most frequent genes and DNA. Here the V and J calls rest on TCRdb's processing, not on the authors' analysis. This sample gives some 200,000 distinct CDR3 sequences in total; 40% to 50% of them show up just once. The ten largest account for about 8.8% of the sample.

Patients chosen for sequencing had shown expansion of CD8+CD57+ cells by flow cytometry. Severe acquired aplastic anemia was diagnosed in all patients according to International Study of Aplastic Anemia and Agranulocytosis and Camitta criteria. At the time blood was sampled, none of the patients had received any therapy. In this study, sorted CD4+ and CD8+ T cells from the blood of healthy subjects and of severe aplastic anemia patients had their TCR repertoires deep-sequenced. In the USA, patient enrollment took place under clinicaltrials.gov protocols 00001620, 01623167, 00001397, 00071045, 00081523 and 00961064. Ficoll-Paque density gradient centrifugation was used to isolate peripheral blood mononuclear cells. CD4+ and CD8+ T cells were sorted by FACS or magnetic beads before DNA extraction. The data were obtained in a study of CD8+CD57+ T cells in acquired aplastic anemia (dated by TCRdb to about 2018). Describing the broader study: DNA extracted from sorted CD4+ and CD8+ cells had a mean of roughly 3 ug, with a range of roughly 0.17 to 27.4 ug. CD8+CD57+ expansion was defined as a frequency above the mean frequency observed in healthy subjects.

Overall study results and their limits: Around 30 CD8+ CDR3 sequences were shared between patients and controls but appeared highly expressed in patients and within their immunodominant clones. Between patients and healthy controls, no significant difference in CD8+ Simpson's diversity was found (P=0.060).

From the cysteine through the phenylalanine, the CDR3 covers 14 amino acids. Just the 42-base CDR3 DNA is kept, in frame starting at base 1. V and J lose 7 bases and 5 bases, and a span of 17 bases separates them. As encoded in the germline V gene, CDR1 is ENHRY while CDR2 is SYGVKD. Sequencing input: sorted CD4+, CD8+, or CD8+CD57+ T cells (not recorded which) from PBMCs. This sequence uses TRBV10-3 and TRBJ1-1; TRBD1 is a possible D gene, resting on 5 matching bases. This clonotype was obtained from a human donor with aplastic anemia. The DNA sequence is TGTGCCATCACCCCCTTCTCCAGGGCTACTGAAGCTTTCTTT. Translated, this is CAITPFSRATEAFF.